The entry below describes one T cell receptor beta chain. V lost 1 base to trimming and J lost 6 bases, with 14 bases between them. The CDR3 is 15 amino acids. CDR1 and CDR2 from the germline V gene are SGDLS and YYNGEE. Per the study methods: Estimation of nucleated cell counts was performed using reference gene primer amplification. TCRdb keeps only in-frame clones here, not all; method: immunoSEQ multiplex PCR. V, J and clone size were drawn from that table, and D and trimming were deduced from the DNA. The sample has approximately 210,000 clones; approximately 80% are singletons. This sample was included in a study of blood T cell repertoires in COVID-19. Cohorts were assigned according to the clinical history that participants reported.

The source of this sequence is a young man with acute COVID-19. The V call is TRBV9, the J call TRBJ2-1; D possibly corresponds to TRBD1 (5 bases). The sample consisted of PBMCs or T cells enriched from blood (not recorded which). The CDR3 DNA reads as TGTGCCAGCAGCGTAATGGGGCAGGGAATCAATGAGCAGTTCTTC. This codes for CASSVMGQGINEQFF.